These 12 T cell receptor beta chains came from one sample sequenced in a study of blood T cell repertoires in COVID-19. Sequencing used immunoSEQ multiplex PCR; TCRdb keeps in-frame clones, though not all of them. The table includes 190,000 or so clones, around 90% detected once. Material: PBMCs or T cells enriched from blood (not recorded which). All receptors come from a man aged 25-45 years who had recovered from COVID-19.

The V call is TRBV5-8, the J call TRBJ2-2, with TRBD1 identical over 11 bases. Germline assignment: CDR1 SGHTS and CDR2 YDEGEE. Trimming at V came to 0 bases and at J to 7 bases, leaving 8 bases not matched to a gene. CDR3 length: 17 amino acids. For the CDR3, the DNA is TGTGCCAGCAGCTTGGGGAAGGACAGGGGGCTAAACGGGGAGCTGTTTTTT. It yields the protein CASSLGKDRGLNGELFF.

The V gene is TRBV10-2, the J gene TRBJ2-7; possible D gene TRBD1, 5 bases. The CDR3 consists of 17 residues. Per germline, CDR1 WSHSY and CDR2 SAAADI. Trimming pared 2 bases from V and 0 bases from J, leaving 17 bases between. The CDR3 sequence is CASSEEQAYGTSYEQYF. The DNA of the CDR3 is TGCGCCAGCAGTGAGGAACAGGCTTACGGCACCTCCTACGAGCAGTACTTC.

This chain's CDR3 is CARGQGQETQYF. CDR3 in DNA: TGTGCCAGGGGACAGGGGCAAGAGACCCAGTACTTC. The V and J genes are TRBV21-1 and TRBJ2-5; the DNA was not compared with TRBD1, the D call given in the table. TRBV21-1 is termed a pseudogene. This CDR3 comprises 12 residues.

CDR3 amino acids: CASSLLWGTSGNGELFF. The DNA for the CDR3 is TGTGCCAGCAGCTTATTGTGGGGGACTAGCGGGAACGGGGAGCTGTTTTTT. The chain combines TRBV7-8 with TRBJ2-2; the match to TRBD2 covers 13 bases. The V gene's germline CDR1 is SGHVS and CDR2 FQNEAQ. The CDR3 extends over 17 amino acids. V lost 2 bases and J lost 7; bases outside the gene matches: 7.

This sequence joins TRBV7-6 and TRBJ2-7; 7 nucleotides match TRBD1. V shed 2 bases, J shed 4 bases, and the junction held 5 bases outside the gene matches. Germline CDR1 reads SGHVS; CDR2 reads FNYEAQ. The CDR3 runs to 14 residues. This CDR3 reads CASSLLDRTYEQYF. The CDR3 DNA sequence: TGTGCCAGCAGCTTACTGGACAGGACTTACGAGCAGTACTTC.

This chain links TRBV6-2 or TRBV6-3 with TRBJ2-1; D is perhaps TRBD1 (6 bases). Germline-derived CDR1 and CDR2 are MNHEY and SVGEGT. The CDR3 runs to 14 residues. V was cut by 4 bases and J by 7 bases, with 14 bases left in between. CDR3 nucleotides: TGTGCCAGCAGTTCCCGCTTGACAGGTAATGAGCAGTTCTTC. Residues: CASSSRLTGNEQFF.

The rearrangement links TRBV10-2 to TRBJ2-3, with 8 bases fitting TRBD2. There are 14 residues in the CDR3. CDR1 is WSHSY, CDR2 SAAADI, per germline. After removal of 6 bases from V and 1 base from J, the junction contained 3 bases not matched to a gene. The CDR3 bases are TGCGCCAGCAGAACACTAGCGGGCACAGATACGCAGTATTTT. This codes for CASRTLAGTDTQYF.

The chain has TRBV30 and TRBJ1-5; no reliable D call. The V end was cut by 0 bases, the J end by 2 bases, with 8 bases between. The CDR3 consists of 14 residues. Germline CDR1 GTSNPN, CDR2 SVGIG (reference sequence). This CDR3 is CAWSVPGGNQPQHF. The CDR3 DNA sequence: TGTGCCTGGAGTGTACCGGGTGGCAATCAGCCCCAGCATTTT.

In nucleotides, the CDR3 is TGCGCCAGCAGCCAAGTCACGCTAGACTACGAGCAGTACTTC. This encodes CASSQVTLDYEQYF. The chain uses TRBV4-3 and TRBJ2-7; D is unclear. This CDR3 is built from 14 residues. Germline values: CDR1 LGHNA, CDR2 YSLEER. V shed 1 base and J shed 3 bases, with 10 bases lying between them.

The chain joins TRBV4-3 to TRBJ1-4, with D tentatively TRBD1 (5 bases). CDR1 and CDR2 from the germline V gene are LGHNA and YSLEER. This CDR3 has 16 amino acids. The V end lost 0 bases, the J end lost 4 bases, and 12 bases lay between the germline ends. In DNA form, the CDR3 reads TGCGCCAGCAGCCAAGATGGGGGGGAAGGTAATGAAAAACTGTTTTTT. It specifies CASSQDGGEGNEKLFF.

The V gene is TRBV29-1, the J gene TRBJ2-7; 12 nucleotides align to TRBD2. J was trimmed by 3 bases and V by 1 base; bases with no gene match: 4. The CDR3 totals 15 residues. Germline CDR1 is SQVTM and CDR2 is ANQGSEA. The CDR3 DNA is TGCAGCGTTGAAGGGGCACTAGCGGGAGGCTACGAGCAGTACTTC. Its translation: CSVEGALAGGYEQYF.

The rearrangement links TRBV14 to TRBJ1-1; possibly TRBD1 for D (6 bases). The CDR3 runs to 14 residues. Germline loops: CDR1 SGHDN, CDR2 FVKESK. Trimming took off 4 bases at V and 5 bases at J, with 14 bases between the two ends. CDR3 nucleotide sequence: TGTGCCAGCAGCCCGCAGGGGTGGTCAACTGAAGCTTTCTTT. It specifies CASSPQGWSTEAFF.